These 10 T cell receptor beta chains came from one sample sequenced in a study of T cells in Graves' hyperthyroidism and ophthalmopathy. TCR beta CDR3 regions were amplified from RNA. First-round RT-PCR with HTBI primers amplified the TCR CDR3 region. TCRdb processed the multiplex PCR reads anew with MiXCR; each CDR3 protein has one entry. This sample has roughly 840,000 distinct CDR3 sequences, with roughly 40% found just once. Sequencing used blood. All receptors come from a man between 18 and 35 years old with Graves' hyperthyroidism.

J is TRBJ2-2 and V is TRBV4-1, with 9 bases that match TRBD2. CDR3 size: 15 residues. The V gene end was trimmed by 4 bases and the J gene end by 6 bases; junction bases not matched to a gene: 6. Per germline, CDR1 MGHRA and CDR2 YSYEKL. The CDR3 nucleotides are TGCGCCAGCAGCCGGCCGGGACTAGCAGCCGGGGAGCTGTTTTTT. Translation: CASSRPGLAAGELFF.

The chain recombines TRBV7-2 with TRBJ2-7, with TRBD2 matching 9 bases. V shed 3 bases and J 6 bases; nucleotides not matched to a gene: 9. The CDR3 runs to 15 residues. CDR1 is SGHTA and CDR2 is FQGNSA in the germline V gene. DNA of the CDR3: TGTGCCAGCAGCTTGGAACGCGCGGGGGGGGGCGAGCAGTACTTC. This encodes CASSLERAGGGEQYF.

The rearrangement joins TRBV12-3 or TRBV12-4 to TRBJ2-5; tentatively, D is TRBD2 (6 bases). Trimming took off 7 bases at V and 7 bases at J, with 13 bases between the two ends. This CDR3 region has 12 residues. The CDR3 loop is CASNRDLGTQYF. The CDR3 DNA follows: TGTGCCAGCAATCGGGACTTGGGGACCCAGTACTTC.

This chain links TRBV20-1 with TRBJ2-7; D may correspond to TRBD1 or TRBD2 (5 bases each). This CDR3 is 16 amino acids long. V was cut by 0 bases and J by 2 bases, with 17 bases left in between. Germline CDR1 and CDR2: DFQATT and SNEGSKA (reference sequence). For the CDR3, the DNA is TGCAGTGCTAGAGACAACCGAACCCCGGGGCCCTACGAGCAGTACTTC. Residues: CSARDNRTPGPYEQYF.

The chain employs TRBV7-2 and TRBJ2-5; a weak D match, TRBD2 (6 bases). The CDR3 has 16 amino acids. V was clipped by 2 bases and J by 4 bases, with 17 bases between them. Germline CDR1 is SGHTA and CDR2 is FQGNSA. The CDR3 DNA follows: TGTGCCAGCAGCTTACAGACGTCGGGAGCCCGAGAGACCCAGTACTTC. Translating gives CASSLQTSGARETQYF. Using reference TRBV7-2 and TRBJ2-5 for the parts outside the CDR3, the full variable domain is GAGVSQSPSNKVTEKGKDVELRCDPISGHTALYWYRQSLGQGLEFLIYFQGNSAPDKSGLPSDRFSAERTGGSVSTLTIQRTQQEDSAVYLCASSLQTSGARETQYFGPGTRLLVL.

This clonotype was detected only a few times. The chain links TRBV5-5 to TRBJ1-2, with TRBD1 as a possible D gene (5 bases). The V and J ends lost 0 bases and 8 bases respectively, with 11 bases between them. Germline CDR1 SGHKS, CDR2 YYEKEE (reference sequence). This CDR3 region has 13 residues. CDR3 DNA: TGTGCCAGCAGCTTGGTTGGGGCGGCCGGCTACACCTTC. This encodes CASSLVGAAGYTF.

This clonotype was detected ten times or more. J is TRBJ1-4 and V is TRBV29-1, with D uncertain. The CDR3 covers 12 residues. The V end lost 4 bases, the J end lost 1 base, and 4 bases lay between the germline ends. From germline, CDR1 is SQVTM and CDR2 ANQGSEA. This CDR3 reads CSVVLTNEKLFF. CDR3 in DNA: TGCAGCGTTGTTCTAACTAATGAAAAACTGTTTTTT.

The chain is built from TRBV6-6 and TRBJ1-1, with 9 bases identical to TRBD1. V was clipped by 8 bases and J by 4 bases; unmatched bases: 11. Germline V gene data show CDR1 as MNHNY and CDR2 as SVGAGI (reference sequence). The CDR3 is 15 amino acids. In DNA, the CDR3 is TGTGCCAGCCACCACAGGGGGCGGGTTTCCACTGAAGCTTTCTTT. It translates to CASHHRGRVSTEAFF.

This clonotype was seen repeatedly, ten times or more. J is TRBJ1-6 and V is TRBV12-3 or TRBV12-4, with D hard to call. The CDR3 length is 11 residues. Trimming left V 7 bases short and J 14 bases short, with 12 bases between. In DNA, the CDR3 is TGTGCCAGCACCCACGGAAAGGCCCTCCACTTT. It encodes CASTHGKALHF.

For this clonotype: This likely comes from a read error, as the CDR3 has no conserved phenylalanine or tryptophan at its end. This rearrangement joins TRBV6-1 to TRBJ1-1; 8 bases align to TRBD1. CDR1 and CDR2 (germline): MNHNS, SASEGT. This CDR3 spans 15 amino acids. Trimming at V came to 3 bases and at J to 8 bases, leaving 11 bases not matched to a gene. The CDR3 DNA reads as TGTGCCAGCAGTGATCCAACAGGGGGATGGCCCGAAGCTTTCCTT. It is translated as CASSDPTGGWPEAFL.